The following is a T cell receptor beta chain sequence with its context. MiXCR was run by TCRdb on the RT-PCR reads, yielding one entry per CDR3 protein. The sample holds hundreds of thousands of distinct CDR3 sequences; around 14% are singletons and the top ten take 3% to 4.5%. V was shortened by 1 base and J by 7 bases, with 14 bases between the two germline ends. Germline CDR1 and CDR2: LNHNV and YYDKDF (reference sequence). The CDR3 is made up of 14 amino acids. Sequences were obtained from memory CD4+ T cells from blood. The receptor was isolated from a female donor in good health, serving as a healthy control. The chain carries TRBV15 and TRBJ2-7; D is possibly TRBD2 (5 bases). The CDR3 loop is CATSRVDPPGEQYF. In DNA form, the CDR3 reads TGTGCCACCAGCAGAGTTGACCCACCGGGGGAGCAGTACTTC.